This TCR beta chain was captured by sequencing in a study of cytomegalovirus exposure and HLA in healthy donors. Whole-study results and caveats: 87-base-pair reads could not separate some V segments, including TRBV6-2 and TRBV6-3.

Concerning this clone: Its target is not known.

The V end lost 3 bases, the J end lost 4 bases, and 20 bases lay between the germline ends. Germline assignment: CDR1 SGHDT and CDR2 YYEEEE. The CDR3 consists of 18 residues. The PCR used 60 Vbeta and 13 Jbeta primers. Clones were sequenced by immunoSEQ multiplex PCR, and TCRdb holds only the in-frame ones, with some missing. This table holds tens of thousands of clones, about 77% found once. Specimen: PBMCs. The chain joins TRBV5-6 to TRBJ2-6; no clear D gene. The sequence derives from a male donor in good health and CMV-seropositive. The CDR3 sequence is CASSSGRNSIRGANVLTF. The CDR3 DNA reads TGTGCCAGCAGCTCAGGTAGGAACAGTATTCGGGGGGCCAACGTCCTGACTTTC.